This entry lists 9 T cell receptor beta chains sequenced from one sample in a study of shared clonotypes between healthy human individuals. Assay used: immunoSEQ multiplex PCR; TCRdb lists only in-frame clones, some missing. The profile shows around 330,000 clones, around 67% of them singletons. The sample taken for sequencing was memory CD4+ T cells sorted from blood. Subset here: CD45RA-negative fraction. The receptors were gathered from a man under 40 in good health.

CDR3 protein: CASSLGAQPTGLETQYF. The CDR3, as DNA: TGTGCCAGCAGCTTAGGTGCCCAGCCAACCGGGTTGGAGACCCAGTACTTC. The rearrangement joins TRBV11-2 to TRBJ2-5; no definite D call. The CDR3 has 17 residues. The germline gives CDR1 SGHAT, CDR2 FQNNGV. Trimming removed 1 base at V and 5 bases at J, with 20 bases between.

CDR3 in amino acids: CATSTITDTQYF. Written as DNA, the CDR3 is TGTGCCACCAGCACCATCACAGATACGCAGTATTTT. The chain carries TRBV15 and TRBJ2-3; D unresolved. CDR1 and CDR2 from the germline V gene are LNHNV and YYDKDF (reference sequence). The CDR3 has 12 amino acids. Trimming pared 4 bases from V and 2 bases from J, leaving 4 bases between.

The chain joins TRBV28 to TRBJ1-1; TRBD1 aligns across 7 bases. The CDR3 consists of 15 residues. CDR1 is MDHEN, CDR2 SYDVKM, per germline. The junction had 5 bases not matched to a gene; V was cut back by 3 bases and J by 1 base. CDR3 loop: CASSFIGTANTEAFF. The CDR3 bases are TGTGCCAGCAGTTTCATAGGGACAGCGAACACTGAAGCTTTCTTT.

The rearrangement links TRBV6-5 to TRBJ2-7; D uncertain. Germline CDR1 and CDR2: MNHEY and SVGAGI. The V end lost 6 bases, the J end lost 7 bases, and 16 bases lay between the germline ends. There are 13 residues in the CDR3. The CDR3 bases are TGTGCCAGCAGATATACGAAGATGGGGGAGCAGTACTTC. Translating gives CASRYTKMGEQYF.

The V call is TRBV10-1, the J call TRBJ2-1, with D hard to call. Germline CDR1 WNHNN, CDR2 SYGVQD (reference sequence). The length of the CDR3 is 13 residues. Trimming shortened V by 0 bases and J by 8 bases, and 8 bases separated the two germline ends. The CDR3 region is CASSESGVDEQFF. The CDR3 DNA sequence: TGCGCCAGCAGTGAGTCAGGAGTCGATGAGCAGTTCTTC.

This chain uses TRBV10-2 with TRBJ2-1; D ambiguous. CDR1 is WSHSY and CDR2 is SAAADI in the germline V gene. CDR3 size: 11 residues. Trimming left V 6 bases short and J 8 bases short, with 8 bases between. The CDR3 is CASRLVDEQFF. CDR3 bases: TGCGCCAGCAGGCTAGTTGATGAGCAGTTCTTC.

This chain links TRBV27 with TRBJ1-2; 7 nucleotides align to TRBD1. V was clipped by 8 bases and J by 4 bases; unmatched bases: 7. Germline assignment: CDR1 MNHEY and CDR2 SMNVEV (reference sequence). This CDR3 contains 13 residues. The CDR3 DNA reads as TGTGCCAGCGCCCGGGACAGCCTCTATGGCTACACCTTC. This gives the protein CASARDSLYGYTF.

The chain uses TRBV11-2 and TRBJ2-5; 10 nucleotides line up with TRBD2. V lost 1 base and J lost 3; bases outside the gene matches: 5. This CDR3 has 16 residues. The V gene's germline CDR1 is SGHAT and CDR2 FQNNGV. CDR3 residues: CASSLGVLAGEETQYF. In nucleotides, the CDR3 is TGTGCCAGCAGCTTAGGGGTTCTAGCGGGAGAAGAGACCCAGTACTTC.

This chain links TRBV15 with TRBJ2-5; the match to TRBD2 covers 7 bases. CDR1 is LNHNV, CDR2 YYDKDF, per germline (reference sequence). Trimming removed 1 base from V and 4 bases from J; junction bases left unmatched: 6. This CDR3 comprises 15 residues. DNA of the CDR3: TGTGCCACCAGCAGAGGATCCAGCGGGATAGAGACCCAGTACTTC. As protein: CATSRGSSGIETQYF.